This T cell receptor beta chain was sequenced during a study of beta chain features in type 1 diabetes. Study conclusions and caveats: Moderately but significantly shorter TCRB CDR3s were found in Type 1 diabetes patients in all four CD4+ subsets. Healthy donors had naive, central memory and Treg TCRB repertoires that appeared less similar than those seen among patients.

The CDR3 sequence is 15 residues long. J gave up 1 base and V 0 bases, and 4 bases lay outside the gene matches. The germline V gene has CDR1 GTSNPN and CDR2 SVGIG (reference sequence). Over 95% purity was reached by all sorted populations. Concerning this clone: Its antigen is not identified.

The entirety of the isolated RNA underwent reverse transcription, so expressed TCRB transcripts were sequenced. Reads from naive, central memory and regulatory T cell samples averaged roughly 3.6 million. Some clones are missing from TCRdb's copy, which holds only in-frame ones; the method was immunoSEQ multiplex PCR. The data hold 230,000 or so clones, with around 16% observed a single time. The TCR comes from a man under 40 with type 1 diabetes. The chain recombines TRBV30 with TRBJ1-1; 8 nucleotides agree with TRBD1. Sequenced sample: naive CD4+ T cells from blood. CDR3 in amino acids: CAWSVTGGWNTEAFF. CDR3 DNA: TGTGCCTGGAGTGTCACAGGGGGATGGAACACTGAAGCTTTCTTT. Based on the CDR3 plus reference TRBV30 and TRBJ1-1, the full variable domain is SQTIHQWPATLVQPVGSPLSLECTVEGTSNPNLYWYRQAAGRGLQLLFYSVGIGQISSEVPQNLSASRPQDRQFILSSKKLLLSDSGFYLCAWSVTGGWNTEAFFGQGTRLTVV.